This entry lists 32 T cell receptor beta chains sequenced from one sample in a study of T cells after yellow fever vaccination. TCRdb reprocessed the 5' RACE reads with MiXCR, giving one entry per CDR3 protein. The table records 240,000 or so distinct CDR3 sequences, 6.9% of them present only once. Specimen: CD4+ T cells sorted from PBMCs, collected 15 days after the yellow fever booster vaccination. Source of these receptors: a young man who received the YFV17D yellow fever vaccine.

This clonotype was counted a few times. This chain connects TRBV7-3 to TRBJ2-2, with D perhaps matching TRBD1 or TRBD2 (5 bases each). Germline V gene data show CDR1 as SGHTA and CDR2 as FQGTGA. The CDR3 consists of 13 residues. Trimming took off 4 bases at V and 3 bases at J, with 6 bases between the two ends. The CDR3 spells CASSWGYTGELFF. The CDR3 DNA reads as TGTGCCAGCAGCTGGGGGTACACCGGGGAGCTGTTTTTT.

This clonotype was observed a few times. The gene calls are TRBV16 and TRBJ1-5; D unresolved. Deletions cut 0 bases from V and 0 bases from J, with 6 bases between. CDR3 length: 15 residues. Germline CDR1 reads KGHSY; CDR2 reads FQNENV. For the CDR3, the DNA is TGTGCCAGCAGCCAATCGGGAGATAGCAATCAGCCCCAGCATTTT. Translated: CASSQSGDSNQPQHF. The full variable domain, in which reference TRBV16 and TRBJ1-5 provide the parts outside the CDR3, is GEEVAQTPKHLVRGEGQKAKLYCAPIKGHSYVFWYQQVLKNEFKFLISFQNENVFDETGMPKERFSAKCLPNSPCSLEIQATKLEDSAVYFCASSQSGDSNQPQHFGDGTRLSIL.

This clonotype was counted ten times or more. The chain uses TRBV28 and TRBJ2-6; D ambiguous. Germline V gene data show CDR1 as MDHEN and CDR2 as SYDVKM. The CDR3 sequence is 16 residues long. Between the trimmed V and J ends, which lost 3 bases and 0 bases, there was a span of 9 bases. DNA of the CDR3: TGTGCCAGCAGTTTCGAGTCCCTCTCTGGGGCCAACGTCCTGACTTTC. Protein sequence: CASSFESLSGANVLTF.

In this sample, this clonotype turned up a few times. CDR3 in DNA: TGCAGTGCTAAAGGACAGGGGGGTATTGCAGAGACCCAGTACTTC. Protein: CSAKGQGGIAETQYF. The chain carries TRBV20-1 and TRBJ2-5, with TRBD1 identical over 10 bases. The CDR3 is made up of 15 amino acids. Trimming at V came to 4 bases and at J to 4 bases, leaving 9 bases not matched to a gene. Germline values: CDR1 DFQATT, CDR2 SNEGSKA (reference sequence).

The rearrangement joins TRBV23-1 to TRBJ2-5, with 7 bases lining up with TRBD2. TRBV23-1 is an ORF, with its function uncertain. The CDR3 is made up of 13 amino acids. With 2 bases clipped from V and 8 bases from J, the junction kept 5 bases outside the gene matches. CDR3 nucleotide sequence: TGCGCCAGCAGTCAAGGCGGGAGAGATACCCAGTACTTC. Protein: CASSQGGRDTQYF.

This clonotype was picked up many times. The chain has TRBV9 and TRBJ2-7, with D perhaps assigned TRBD1 or TRBD2 (5 bases each). Trimming pared 4 bases from V and 6 bases from J, leaving 20 bases between. From germline, CDR1 is SGDLS and CDR2 YYNGEE. The length of the CDR3 is 15 residues. In DNA form, the CDR3 reads TGTGCCAGCAGCCCGCGAGGAGGTAGAGACAGCGAGCAGTACTTC. As protein: CASSPRGGRDSEQYF.

Ten or more counts support this clonotype. CDR3 in DNA: TGCAGTGCTAGTCCGGGCGTCTCTGGGGCCAACGTCCTGACTTTC. Protein: CSASPGVSGANVLTF. The V and J genes are TRBV20-1 and TRBJ2-6, with unresolved D. The CDR3 contains 15 residues. Trimming shortened V by 3 bases and J by 0 bases, and 9 bases separated the two germline ends. Germline V gene lookup returns CDR1 DFQATT and CDR2 SNEGSKA (reference sequence).

This sequence joins TRBV4-2 and TRBJ2-2; 7 positions agree with TRBD2. V trimming: 1 base; J trimming: 9 bases; junction bases outside the gene matches: 5. Germline V gene data show CDR1 as LGHNA and CDR2 as YNFKEQ. The CDR3 is 14 amino acids. This chain's CDR3 is CASSQVGGARELFF. The CDR3 region has the DNA TGTGCCAGCAGCCAAGTGGGAGGGGCCCGGGAGCTGTTTTTT.

The chain couples TRBV5-1 to TRBJ2-5, with a tentative D call TRBD1 (5 bases). CDR1 is SGHRS, CDR2 YFSETQ, per germline. V lost 4 bases, J lost 4 bases, and 11 bases lay in between. This CDR3 is 13 amino acids long. CDR3 DNA: TGCGCCAGCAGCACCCTGGGGCGAGAGACCCAGTACTTC. Residues: CASSTLGRETQYF.

This clonotype was recorded many times. This chain uses TRBV28 with TRBJ2-5; TRBD2 agrees at 7 bases. Germline trimming cut 8 bases from V and 4 bases from J; bases unmatched to any gene: 10. The germline CDR1 and CDR2 sequences are MDHEN and SYDVKM. This CDR3 contains 14 residues. CDR3 in amino acids: CASAREGGAETQYF. CDR3 coding DNA: TGTGCCAGCGCCAGGGAGGGTGGGGCAGAGACCCAGTACTTC.

There are a few counts of this clonotype. This chain uses TRBV9 with TRBJ1-6; 8 bases line up with TRBD1. This CDR3 spans 16 amino acids. Germline CDR1 reads SGDLS; CDR2 reads YYNGEE. After removal of 4 bases from V and 7 bases from J, the junction contained 10 bases not matched to a gene. The CDR3 sequence: CASSWAGGARNSPLHF. Here the CDR3 DNA reads TGTGCCAGCAGCTGGGCAGGGGGCGCGCGAAATTCACCCCTCCACTTT.

This clonotype was seen ten or more times. The rearrangement uses TRBV5-1 and TRBJ2-5; D is perhaps TRBD2 (6 bases). V was pared by 5 bases and J by 5 bases, with 16 bases between. This CDR3 contains 14 residues. Germline V CDR1 and CDR2: SGHRS, YFSETQ. The CDR3 protein is CASSFRESPETQYF. In DNA form, the CDR3 reads TGCGCCAGCAGTTTTCGGGAGAGCCCGGAGACCCAGTACTTC. The complete variable domain, with remaining parts taken from reference TRBV5-1 and TRBJ2-5, reads KAGVTQTPRYLIKTRGQQVTLSCSPISGHRSVSWYQQTPGQGLQFLFEYFSETQRNKGNFPGRFSGRQFSNSRSEMNVSTLELGDSALYLCASSFRESPETQYFGPGTRLLVL.

This clonotype was seen a handful of times. The DNA of the CDR3 is TGCAGCGTTGCTGGGAAAAGGGGCGTCTCCTCCAACCCCAACACCGGGGAGCTGTTTTTT. This gives the protein CSVAGKRGVSSNPNTGELFF. This chain connects TRBV29-1 to TRBJ2-2; possibly TRBD1 for D (5 bases). The CDR3 has 20 residues. Trimming took off 4 bases at V and 2 bases at J, with 29 bases between the two ends. CDR1 is SQVTM and CDR2 is ANQGSEA in the germline V gene.

This chain uses TRBV5-1 with TRBJ2-1; no reliable D call. CDR1 and CDR2 (germline): SGHRS, YFSETQ. The V end lost 1 base, the J end lost 8 bases, and 7 bases lay between the germline ends. The CDR3 length is 12 residues. CDR3 sequence reads: CASSLMGYEQFF. DNA of the CDR3: TGCGCCAGCAGCTTGATGGGATATGAGCAGTTCTTC.

This clonotype showed up just a few times. The rearrangement links TRBV7-2 to TRBJ2-5, with D perhaps TRBD1 (5 bases). Trimming left V 1 base short and J 4 bases short, with 13 bases between. The CDR3 sequence is 15 residues long. The V gene's germline CDR1 is SGHTA and CDR2 FQGNSA. CDR3: CASSLVTAGAETQYF. The DNA for the CDR3 is TGTGCCAGCAGCTTAGTGACAGCAGGAGCAGAGACCCAGTACTTC.

The V call is TRBV12-3 or TRBV12-4, the J call TRBJ2-3; 8 positions agree with TRBD2. The V and J ends lost 2 bases and 0 bases, in that order; junction bases with no gene match: 10. The CDR3 is 18 residues long. The CDR3 sequence is CASSLIALADASTDTQYF. Here the CDR3 DNA reads TGTGCCAGCAGTTTAATAGCACTAGCGGATGCTAGCACAGATACGCAGTATTTT.

This clonotype was counted at least ten times. The rearrangement uses TRBV19 and TRBJ2-5; 12 bases fit TRBD2. CDR1 and CDR2 from the germline V gene are LNHDA and SQIVND (reference sequence). J was trimmed by 2 bases and V by 5 bases; bases with no gene match: 6. This CDR3 spans 16 amino acids. CDR3 sequence (DNA): TGTGCCAGTAGTTCGACTAGCGGGAGTAGACAAGAGACCCAGTACTTC. Protein product: CASSSTSGSRQETQYF.

This clonotype appeared many times. This chain uses TRBV5-1 with TRBJ2-2, with D tentatively TRBD2 (5 bases). In germline, CDR1 is SGHRS, CDR2 YFSETQ. CDR3 length: 17 residues. Trimming left V 0 bases short and J 5 bases short, with 17 bases between. Here the CDR3 reads CASSLEVLGVRTGELFF. CDR3 DNA sequence: TGCGCCAGCAGCTTGGAAGTCCTGGGAGTACGGACCGGGGAGCTGTTTTTT.

This clonotype was seen repeatedly, ten times or more. The J gene is TRBJ2-7, the V gene TRBV5-1, with D tentatively TRBD1 (5 bases). The CDR3 runs 16 residues. Germline CDR1 SGHRS, CDR2 YFSETQ. Trimming left V 0 bases short and J 1 base short, with 14 bases between. Here the CDR3 DNA reads TGCGCCAGCAGCTTGGCTGAGACAGCTCATTCCTACGAGCAGTACTTC. Its translation is CASSLAETAHSYEQYF.

The table lists this clonotype with a few counts. This chain joins TRBV14 and TRBJ2-3; no reliable D call. The CDR3 runs to 14 residues. CDR1 is SGHDN, CDR2 FVKESK, per germline. Trimming removed 1 base from V and 5 bases from J, with 10 bases in between. CDR3: CASSQVGVGDTQYF. In DNA form, the CDR3 reads TGTGCCAGCAGCCAAGTTGGGGTGGGAGATACGCAGTATTTT.

This clonotype was seen at least ten times. This chain connects TRBV29-1 to TRBJ2-2; tentatively, D is TRBD1 or TRBD2 (5 bases each). This CDR3 is 13 amino acids long. V was cut by 3 bases and J by 5 bases, with 10 bases left in between. Germline CDR1 is SQVTM and CDR2 is ANQGSEA. The CDR3 DNA follows: TGCAGCGTTGACCCGGGGCTGACCGGGGAGCTGTTTTTT. This translates into CSVDPGLTGELFF.

This clonotype was observed a handful of times. The V gene is TRBV7-2, the J gene TRBJ1-6, with D perhaps TRBD1 (5 bases). The germline gives CDR1 SGHTA, CDR2 FQGNSA. The germline V and J ends were trimmed by 4 bases and 10 bases, with 11 bases remaining between them. The CDR3 is 13 amino acids. CDR3 residues: CASSSRGSSPLHF. CDR3 DNA: TGTGCCAGCAGCTCCCGGGGGAGCTCACCCCTCCACTTT.

In its sample, this clonotype was seen a few times. The J gene is TRBJ2-2, the V gene TRBV12-3 or TRBV12-4; 7 positions match TRBD2. V lost 3 bases and J lost 7; bases outside the gene matches: 5. The CDR3 consists of 14 residues. The CDR3 DNA is TGTGCCAGCAGTTTTCGACTAGCCGGCGGGGAGCTGTTTTTT. As protein: CASSFRLAGGELFF.

This clonotype was picked up many times. The V call is TRBV16, the J call TRBJ1-1; D remains ambiguous. This CDR3 has 14 amino acids. Trimming took off 2 bases at V and 4 bases at J, with 11 bases between the two ends. Germline V CDR1 and CDR2: KGHSY, FQNENV. CDR3 in amino acids: CASSQQWEGTEAFF. The CDR3 DNA sequence: TGTGCCAGCAGCCAACAGTGGGAGGGCACTGAAGCTTTCTTT.

The chain carries TRBV10-1 and TRBJ2-1; TRBD1 might be the D (7 bases). This CDR3 is 14 amino acids long. CDR1 and CDR2 from the germline V gene are WNHNN and SYGVQD (reference sequence). Trimming removed 2 bases at V and 10 bases at J, with 15 bases between. The CDR3: CASSEKAGGREQFF. CDR3 in DNA: TGCGCCAGCAGTGAGAAGGCAGGGGGGAGGGAGCAGTTCTTC.

This clonotype was detected many times. The rearrangement uses TRBV6-5 and TRBJ2-5; 10 positions match TRBD2. The V gene end was trimmed by 6 bases and the J gene end by 2 bases; junction bases not matched to a gene: 3. The CDR3 spans 14 residues. The V gene's germline CDR1 is MNHEY and CDR2 SVGAGI. The CDR3 nucleotides are TGTGCCAGCAGGTTAGCGGGAGGACAAGAGACCCAGTACTTC. Amino acid sequence: CASRLAGGQETQYF.

The V and J genes are TRBV5-1 and TRBJ1-4; the D is unclear. V gave up 0 bases and J gave up 8 bases, with 11 bases separating them. This CDR3 contains 14 residues. Germline CDR1 SGHRS, CDR2 YFSETQ. The CDR3 region is CASSLGSIQEKLFF. For the CDR3, the DNA is TGCGCCAGCAGCTTGGGATCGATACAGGAAAAACTGTTTTTT.

This clonotype was detected many times. V is TRBV3-1 and J is TRBJ1-5; D not resolved. This CDR3 comprises 12 residues. Germline-derived CDR1 and CDR2 are LGHDT and YNNKEL (reference sequence). V shed 0 bases and J shed 7 bases, with 4 bases lying between them. The CDR3 here is CASSQDKQPQHF. CDR3 sequence (DNA): TGTGCCAGCAGCCAAGACAAGCAGCCCCAGCATTTT.

This clonotype was found a few times. The V call is TRBV18, the J call TRBJ2-1, with 9 bases aligning to TRBD2. The germline gives CDR1 KGHSH, CDR2 LQKENI. The V gene end was trimmed by 0 bases and the J gene end by 4 bases; junction bases not matched to a gene: 16. The CDR3 consists of 20 residues. CDR3 loop: CASSPPRLAVSPSLYNEQFF. The CDR3 coding sequence is TGTGCCAGCTCACCACCCCGACTAGCGGTTTCCCCCTCGCTTTACAATGAGCAGTTCTTC. Full variable domain (outside the CDR3, taken from reference TRBV18 and TRBJ2-1): NAGVMQNPRHLVRRRGQEARLRCSPMKGHSHVYWYRQLPEEGLKFMVYLQKENIIDESGMPKERFSAEFPKEGPSILRIQQVVRGDSAAYFCASSPPRLAVSPSLYNEQFFGPGTRLTVL.

This clonotype was detected only a few times. This chain connects TRBV12-3 or TRBV12-4 to TRBJ1-4; no clear D. Trimming took off 5 bases at V and 5 bases at J, with 12 bases between the two ends. The CDR3 sequence is 14 residues long. The CDR3 coding sequence is TGTGCCAGCAGTCCAAGCGGACCGAATGAAAAACTGTTTTTT. This encodes CASSPSGPNEKLFF.

This clonotype was seen ten or more times. This chain uses TRBV5-1 with TRBJ2-1; TRBD2 aligns across 10 bases. This CDR3 has 18 residues. The ends lost 1 base at V and 12 bases at J; junction bases unmatched: 19. Looked up from germline, CDR1 is SGHRS and CDR2 is YFSETQ. In nucleotides, the CDR3 is TGCGCCAGCAGCTTGACAGGGCAACCTACTAGCGGGGCCTCAGGGCAGTTCTTC. This codes for CASSLTGQPTSGASGQFF. The full variable domain, in which reference TRBV5-1 and TRBJ2-1 provide the parts outside the CDR3, is KAGVTQTPRYLIKTRGQQVTLSCSPISGHRSVSWYQQTPGQGLQFLFEYFSETQRNKGNFPGRFSGRQFSNSRSEMNVSTLELGDSALYLCASSLTGQPTSGASGQFFGPGTRLTVL.

This clonotype was counted at least ten times. The rearrangement joins TRBV12-3 or TRBV12-4 to TRBJ2-6; D gene uncertain. With 9 bases removed from V and 0 bases from J, the gap between germline ends came to 6 bases. The CDR3 has 13 residues. CDR3 nucleotide sequence: TGTGCCAGTCAGAGCTCTGGGGCCAACGTCCTGACTTTC. It is translated as CASQSSGANVLTF.